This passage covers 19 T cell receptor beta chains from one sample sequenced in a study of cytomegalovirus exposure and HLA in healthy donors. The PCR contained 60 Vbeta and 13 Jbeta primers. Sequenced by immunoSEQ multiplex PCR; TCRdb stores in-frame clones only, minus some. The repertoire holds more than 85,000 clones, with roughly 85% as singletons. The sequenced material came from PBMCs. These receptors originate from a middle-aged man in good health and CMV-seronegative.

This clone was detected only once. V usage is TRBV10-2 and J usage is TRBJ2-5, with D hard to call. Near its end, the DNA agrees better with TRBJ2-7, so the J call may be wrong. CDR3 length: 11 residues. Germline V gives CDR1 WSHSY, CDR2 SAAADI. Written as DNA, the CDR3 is TGCGCCAGCAGTGAGGCGTACGAGCAGTACTTC. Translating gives CASSEAYEQYF.

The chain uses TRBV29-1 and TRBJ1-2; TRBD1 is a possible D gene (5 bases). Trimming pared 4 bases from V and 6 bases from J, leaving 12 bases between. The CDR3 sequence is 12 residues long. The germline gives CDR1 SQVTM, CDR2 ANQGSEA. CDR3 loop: CSVVSQDHGYTF. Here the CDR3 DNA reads TGCAGCGTTGTTTCACAGGACCATGGCTACACCTTC. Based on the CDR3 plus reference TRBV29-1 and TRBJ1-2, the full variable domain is SAVISQKPSRDICQRGTSLTIQCQVDSQVTMMFWYRQQPGQSLTLIATANQGSEATYESGFVIDKFPISRPNLTFSTLTVSNMSPEDSSIYLCSVVSQDHGYTFGSGTRLTVV.

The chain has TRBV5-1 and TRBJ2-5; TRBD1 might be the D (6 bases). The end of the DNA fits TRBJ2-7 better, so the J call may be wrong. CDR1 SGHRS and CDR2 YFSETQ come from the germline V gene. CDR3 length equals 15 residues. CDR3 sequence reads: CASSLGGGAGDEQYF. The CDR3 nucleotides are TGCGCCAGCAGCTTGGGTGGGGGCGCCGGAGACGAGCAGTACTTC.

CDR3 amino acids: CAWSLRTEAFF. The CDR3, as DNA: TGTGCCTGGAGTCTTCGGACAGAAGCTTTCTTT. The gene calls are TRBV30 and TRBJ1-1; TRBD1 is a possible D gene (5 bases). Trimming stripped 2 bases from V and 8 bases from J, with 9 bases between. The CDR3 sequence is 11 residues long. CDR1 is GTSNPN and CDR2 is SVGIG in the germline V gene (reference sequence).

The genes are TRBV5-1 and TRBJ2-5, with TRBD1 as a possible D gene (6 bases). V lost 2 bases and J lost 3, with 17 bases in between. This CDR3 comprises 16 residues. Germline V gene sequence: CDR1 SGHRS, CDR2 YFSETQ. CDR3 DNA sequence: TGCGCCAGCAGCTTTCAGGGGCGAGGTCAGGAAGAGACCCAGTACTTC. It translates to CASSFQGRGQEETQYF.

The CDR3 spells CASSVGQVVGTEAFF. In nucleotides, the CDR3 is TGTGCCAGCAGCGTAGGGCAGGTTGTCGGCACTGAAGCTTTCTTT. The chain recombines TRBV9 with TRBJ1-1; D gene ambiguous. Germline assignment: CDR1 SGDLS and CDR2 YYNGEE. The CDR3 loop spans 15 amino acids. Deletions cut 0 bases from V and 4 bases from J, with 13 bases between.

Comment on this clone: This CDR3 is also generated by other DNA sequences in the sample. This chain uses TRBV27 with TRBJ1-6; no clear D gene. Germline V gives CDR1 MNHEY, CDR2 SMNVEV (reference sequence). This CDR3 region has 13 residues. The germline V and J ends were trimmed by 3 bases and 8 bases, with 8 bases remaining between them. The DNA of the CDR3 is TGTGCCAGCAGTTTGGACGGGGATTCACCCCTCCACTTT. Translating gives CASSLDGDSPLHF.

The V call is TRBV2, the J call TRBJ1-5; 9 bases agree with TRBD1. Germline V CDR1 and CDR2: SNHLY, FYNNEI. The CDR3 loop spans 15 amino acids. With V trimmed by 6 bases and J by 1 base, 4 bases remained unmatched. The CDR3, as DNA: TGTGCCAGCAGAGTGGGACAGGGCAGCAATCAGCCCCAGCATTTT. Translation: CASRVGQGSNQPQHF.

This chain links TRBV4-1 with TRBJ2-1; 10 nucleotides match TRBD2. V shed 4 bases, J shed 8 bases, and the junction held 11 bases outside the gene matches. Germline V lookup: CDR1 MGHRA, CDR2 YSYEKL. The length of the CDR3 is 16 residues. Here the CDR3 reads CASSRSASGGVYEQFF. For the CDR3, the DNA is TGCGCCAGCAGCCGCTCGGCTAGCGGGGGAGTCTATGAGCAGTTCTTC.

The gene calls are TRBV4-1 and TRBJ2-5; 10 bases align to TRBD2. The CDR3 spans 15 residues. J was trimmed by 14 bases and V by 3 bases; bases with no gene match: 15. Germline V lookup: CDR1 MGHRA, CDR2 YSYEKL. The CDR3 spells CASSQGDLAGGYLYF. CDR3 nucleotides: TGCGCCAGCAGCCAGGGCGACTTAGCGGGGGGCTACTTATACTTC.

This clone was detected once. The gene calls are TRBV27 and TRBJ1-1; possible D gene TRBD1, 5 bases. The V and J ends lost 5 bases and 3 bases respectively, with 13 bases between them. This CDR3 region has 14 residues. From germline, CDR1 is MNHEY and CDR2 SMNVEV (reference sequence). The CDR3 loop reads CASSPRRGDTEAFF. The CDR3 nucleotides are TGTGCCAGCAGTCCTCGGCGGGGGGACACTGAAGCTTTCTTT.

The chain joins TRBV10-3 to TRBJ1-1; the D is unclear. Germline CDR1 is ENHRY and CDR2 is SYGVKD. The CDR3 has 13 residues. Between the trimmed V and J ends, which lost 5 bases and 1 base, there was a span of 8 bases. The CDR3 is CAISTTRNTEAFF. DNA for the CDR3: TGTGCCATCAGTACCACGAGGAACACTGAAGCTTTCTTT.

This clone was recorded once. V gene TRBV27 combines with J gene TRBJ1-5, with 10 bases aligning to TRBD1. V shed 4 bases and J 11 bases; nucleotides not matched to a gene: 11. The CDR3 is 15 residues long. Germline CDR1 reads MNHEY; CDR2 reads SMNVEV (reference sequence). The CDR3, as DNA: TGTGCCAGCAGTTCCGGACAGGGGGTGTTATGGACCCAGCATTTT. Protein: CASSSGQGVLWTQHF.

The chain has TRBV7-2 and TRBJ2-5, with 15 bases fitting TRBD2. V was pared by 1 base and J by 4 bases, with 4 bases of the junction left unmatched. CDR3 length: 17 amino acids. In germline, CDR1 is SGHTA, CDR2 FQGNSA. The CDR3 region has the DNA TGTGCCAGCAGCTTAGGGACTAGCGGGGGGGCGGGAGAGACCCAGTACTTC. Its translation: CASSLGTSGGAGETQYF.

The CDR3 here is CASSPRQADGANVLTF. The DNA for the CDR3 is TGTGCCAGCTCACCCAGACAGGCGGATGGGGCCAACGTCCTGACTTTC. The genes are TRBV18 and TRBJ2-6; a weak D match, TRBD1 (6 bases). The CDR3 totals 16 residues. The germline V gene encodes CDR1 KGHSH and CDR2 LQKENI. V was shortened by 3 bases and J by 3 bases, with 12 bases between the two germline ends.

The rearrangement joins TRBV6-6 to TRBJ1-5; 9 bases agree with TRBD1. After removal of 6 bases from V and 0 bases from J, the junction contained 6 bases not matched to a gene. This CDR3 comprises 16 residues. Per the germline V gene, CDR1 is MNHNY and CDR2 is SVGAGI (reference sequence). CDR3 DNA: TGTGCCAGCAGAGATACAGGGGGCGTTAGCAATCAGCCCCAGCATTTT. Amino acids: CASRDTGGVSNQPQHF.

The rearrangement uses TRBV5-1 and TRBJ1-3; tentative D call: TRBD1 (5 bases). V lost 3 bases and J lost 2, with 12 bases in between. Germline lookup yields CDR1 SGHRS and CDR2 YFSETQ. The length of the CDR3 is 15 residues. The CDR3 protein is CASSSLQGTGNTIYF. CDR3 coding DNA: TGCGCCAGCAGCTCCCTCCAGGGTACTGGAAACACCATATATTTT.

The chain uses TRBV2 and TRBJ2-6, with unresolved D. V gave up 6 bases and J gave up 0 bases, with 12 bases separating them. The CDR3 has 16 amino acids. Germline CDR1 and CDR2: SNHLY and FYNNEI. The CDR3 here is CASRIYRDSGANVLTF. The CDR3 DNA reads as TGTGCCAGCAGAATCTACCGTGACTCTGGGGCCAACGTCCTGACTTTC.

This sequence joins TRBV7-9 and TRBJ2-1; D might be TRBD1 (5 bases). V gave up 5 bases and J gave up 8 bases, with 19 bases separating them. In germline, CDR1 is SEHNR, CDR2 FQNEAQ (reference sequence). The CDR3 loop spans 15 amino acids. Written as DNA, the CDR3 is TGTGCCAGCAGCCCCCCGGGCCGCAGGGTGGATGAGCAGTTCTTC. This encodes CASSPPGRRVDEQFF.